Listed below are T cell receptor beta chains from one sample, sequenced in a study of T cells expressing NK-cell markers. After re-calling the 5' RACE reads, TCRdb lists one entry per CDR3 protein, DNA absent. The sample table sets out about 150,000 distinct CDR3 sequences. Specimen: blood T cells: a sorted CD56 or NKG2C T cell subset, CD4+ or CD8+ T cells, or bulk PBMC T cells (not recorded which). These TCRs come from a woman aged 45-59 years in good health. CDR3s include the opening cysteine and the closing phenylalanine or tryptophan. Fields, in order: V gene, J gene, CDR3 protein.

>TRBV10-1|TRBJ2-1
CASSDTAGAFSKDNEQFF
>TRBV7-2|TRBJ1-2
CASSLAAENYGYTF
>TRBV27|TRBJ2-7
CASSPRTGDYEQYF
>TRBV5-1|TRBJ2-5
CASSLGLGDQETQYF
>TRBV10-2|TRBJ2-7
CASSELAGTPYEQYF
>TRBV20-1|TRBJ1-5
CSARAEGPQPQHF
>TRBV25-1|TRBJ1-6
CASSWDGGSPLHF
>TRBV19|TRBJ2-7
CASSIPGQSYEQYF
>TRBV6-1|TRBJ2-1
CASSDPLNEQFF
>TRBV7-3|TRBJ2-1
CASSFPGEQFF
>TRBV6-5|TRBJ2-1
CASSYSGTGTEQFF
>TRBV27|TRBJ1-1
CASNTGTTNTEAFF
>TRBV12-3/TRBV12-4|TRBJ2-5
CASSLTQAGTQYF
>TRBV10-2|TRBJ2-3
CASSAQAVSTDTQYF
>TRBV9|TRBJ2-7
CASSAGGQGRQYF
>TRBV27|TRBJ2-1
CASSTPGLAEEQFF
>TRBV9|TRBJ2-3
CASSPGLVGRDTQYF
>TRBV9|TRBJ2-7
CASSVGSQNYEQYF
>TRBV19|TRBJ2-5
CASRQGYEETQYF
>TRBV24-1|TRBJ2-1
CATSLSGSNNEQFF
>TRBV12-3/TRBV12-4|TRBJ2-1
CASSLAGGGNEQFF
>TRBV5-1|TRBJ1-2
CASAEQGIREGYTF
>TRBV3-1|TRBJ2-2
CASTHIGEGPNTGELFF
>TRBV6-2/TRBV6-3|TRBJ2-4
CASSSPEPNIQYF
>TRBV6-5|TRBJ2-1
CASSYWGGSPDNEQFF
>TRBV5-4|TRBJ1-5
CASSLNGQPQHF
>TRBV12-3/TRBV12-4|TRBJ2-2
CASRQAGSNTGELFF
>TRBV11-3|TRBJ2-1
CASSSLLDGSYNEQFF
>TRBV27|TRBJ2-5
CASKDRGQETQYF
>TRBV7-6|TRBJ2-1
CASSLAAGLGQFF
>TRBV30|TRBJ2-2
CAWITGAGELFF
>TRBV27|TRBJ1-3
CASSPQAVVSGNTIYF
>TRBV2|TRBJ1-1
CASSEEGYSEAFF
>TRBV4-2|TRBJ2-1
CASSQVSNEQFF
>TRBV29-1|TRBJ2-2
CSVAGGEVTGELFF
>TRBV30|TRBJ2-1
CAWSVRPQLAEFRNEQFF
>TRBV29-1|TRBJ2-1
CSVLTSGSFNEQFF
>TRBV2|TRBJ2-1
CASLGSGGNEQFF
>TRBV29-1|TRBJ1-1
CSADGEVWTEAFF
>TRBV6-6|TRBJ2-1
CASRSLSGYNEQFF
>TRBV7-8|TRBJ2-1
CASSLDWAGEGNEQFF
>TRBV12-5|TRBJ2-5
CASGFAYQETQYF